This T cell receptor (beta chain) was identified in a study of CD8 T cells in Susac syndrome. TEMRA cells were FACS-enriched and CD8+ and CD4+ T cells negatively isolated. The CDR3 totals 13 residues. Looked up from germline, CDR1 is SGHDT and CDR2 is YYEEEE. V lost 2 bases, J lost 2 bases, and 8 bases lay in between. Random-hexamer reverse transcription was applied to roughly 0.5 to 1 ug RNA. The method of amplification for TCR beta CDR3 was immunoSEQ multiplex PCR, covering 54 Vbeta and 13 Jbeta. TCRdb independently ran MiXCR on the immunoSEQ multiplex PCR reads; one entry per CDR3 protein. The table shows about 180,000 distinct CDR3 sequences, with 85% to 95% occurring only once.

This chain links TRBV5-6 with TRBJ2-7, with D unresolved. This receptor was obtained from a human donor with multiple sclerosis. Material: CD8+ T cells from PBMCs. The CDR3 coding sequence is TGTGCCAGCAGCTTTGTGGATCCCTACGAGCAGTACTTC. This gives the protein CASSFVDPYEQYF.